These 4 T cell receptor beta chains came from one sample sequenced in a study of technical replicates of blood from a few donors. The repertoire was sequenced with immunoSEQ multiplex PCR; TCRdb's copy has only in-frame clones and lacks some. The table lists 65,000 to 80,000 clones, approximately 95% of them singletons. The sequenced sample consisted of T cells isolated from PBMCs. The source of these receptors is a human donor in good health.

The chain carries TRBV9 and TRBJ1-2; 10 nucleotides match TRBD1. CDR1 and CDR2 from the germline V gene are SGDLS and YYNGEE. This CDR3 contains 13 residues. The junction had 3 bases not matched to a gene; V was cut back by 2 bases and J by 8 bases. In DNA, the CDR3 is TGTGCCAGCAGCGTCTGGACAGGGGGAGGCTACACCTTC. Translating it yields CASSVWTGGGYTF.

V and J are TRBV6-5 and TRBJ1-1; possible D gene TRBD1, 5 bases. V was cut by 2 bases and J by 4 bases, with 14 bases left in between. Germline CDR1 and CDR2: MNHEY and SVGAGI. CDR3 length: 15 amino acids. The CDR3 DNA is TGTGCCAGCAGTTACACCGCTGCGGGGGGCACTGAAGCTTTCTTT. Protein sequence: CASSYTAAGGTEAFF.

This rearrangement joins TRBV5-4 to TRBJ2-5; 11 nucleotides align to TRBD2. The germline V gene encodes CDR1 SGHNT and CDR2 YYREEE (reference sequence). CDR3 length: 16 amino acids. The J segment lost 5 bases and the V segment lost 0 bases, leaving 6 bases of the junction unmatched. The CDR3 loop is CASSLDPSGGRETQYF. The CDR3 DNA sequence: TGTGCCAGCAGCTTGGACCCTAGCGGGGGGCGCGAGACCCAGTACTTC.

V usage is TRBV19 and J usage is TRBJ1-2, with TRBD1 as a possible D gene (6 bases). Germline V gene sequence: CDR1 LNHDA, CDR2 SQIVND (reference sequence). The CDR3 runs to 17 residues. V was pared by 7 bases and J by 1 base, with 22 bases between. The CDR3 nucleotides are TGTGCCAGTACCCCCCCGGGGGGCGGATGGGTTAACTATGGCTACACCTTC. Encoded protein: CASTPPGGGWVNYGYTF. Using reference TRBV19 and TRBJ1-2 for the parts outside the CDR3, the full variable domain is DGGITQSPKYLFRKEGQNVTLSCEQNLNHDAMYWYRQDPGQGLRLIYYSQIVNDFQKGDIAEGYSVSREKKESFPLTVTSAQKNPTAFYLCASTPPGGGWVNYGYTFGSGTRLTVV.